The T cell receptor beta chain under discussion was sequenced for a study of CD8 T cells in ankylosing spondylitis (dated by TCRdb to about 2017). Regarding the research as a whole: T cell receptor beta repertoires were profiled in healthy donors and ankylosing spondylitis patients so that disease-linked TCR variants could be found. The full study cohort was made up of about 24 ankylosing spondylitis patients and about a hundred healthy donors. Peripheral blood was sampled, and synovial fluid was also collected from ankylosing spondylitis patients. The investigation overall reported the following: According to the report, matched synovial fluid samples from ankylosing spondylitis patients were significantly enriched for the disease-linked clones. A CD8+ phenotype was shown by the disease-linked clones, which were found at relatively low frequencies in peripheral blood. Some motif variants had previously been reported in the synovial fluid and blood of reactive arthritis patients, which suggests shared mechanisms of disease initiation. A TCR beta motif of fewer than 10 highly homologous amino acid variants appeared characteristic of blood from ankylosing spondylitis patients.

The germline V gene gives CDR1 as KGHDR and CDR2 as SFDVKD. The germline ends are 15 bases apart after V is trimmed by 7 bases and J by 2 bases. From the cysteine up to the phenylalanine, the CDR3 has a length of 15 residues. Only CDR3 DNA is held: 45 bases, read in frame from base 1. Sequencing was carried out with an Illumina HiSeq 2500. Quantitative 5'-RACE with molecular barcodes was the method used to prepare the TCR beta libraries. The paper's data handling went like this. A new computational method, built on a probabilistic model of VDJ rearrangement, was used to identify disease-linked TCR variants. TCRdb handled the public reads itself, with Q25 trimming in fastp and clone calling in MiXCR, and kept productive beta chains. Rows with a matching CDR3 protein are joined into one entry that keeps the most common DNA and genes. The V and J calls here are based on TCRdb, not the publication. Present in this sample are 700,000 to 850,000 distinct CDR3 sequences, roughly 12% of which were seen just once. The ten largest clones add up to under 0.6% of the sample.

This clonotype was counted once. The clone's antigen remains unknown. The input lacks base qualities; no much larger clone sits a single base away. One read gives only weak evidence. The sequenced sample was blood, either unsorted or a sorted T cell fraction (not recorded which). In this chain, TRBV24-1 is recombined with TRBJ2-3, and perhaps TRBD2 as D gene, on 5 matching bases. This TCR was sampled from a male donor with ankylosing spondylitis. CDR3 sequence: CATSDPGEPTDTQYF. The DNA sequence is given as TGTGCCACCAGCGACCCCGGGGAGCCCACAGATACGCAGTATTTT.